These 29 T cell receptor beta chains were sequenced from one sample in a study of shared clonotypes between healthy human individuals. Naive CD8 cells, CD45RO-negative and positively selected for CCR7, excluded terminally differentiated effector memory CD45RA+ cells. TCRdb's table, derived via immunoSEQ multiplex PCR, lists solely in-frame clones and lacks some. The sample has roughly 890,000 clones, about 92% seen once. What was sequenced was naive CD8+ T cells sorted from blood. The receptors were sampled from a man aged 30-40 years in good health.

The chain employs TRBV7-9 and TRBJ2-7; TRBD1 agrees at 9 bases. The CDR3 totals 15 residues. Germline loops: CDR1 SEHNR, CDR2 FQNEAQ (reference sequence). V shed 5 bases, J shed 5 bases, and the junction held 10 bases outside the gene matches. The CDR3: CASSHPGQGLHEQYF. CDR3 sequence (DNA): TGTGCCAGCAGCCACCCGGGACAGGGTTTGCACGAGCAGTACTTC.

V is TRBV27 and J is TRBJ2-7; 7 bases are shared with TRBD1. The CDR3 runs 14 residues. V shed 5 bases, J shed 3 bases, and the junction held 7 bases outside the gene matches. The germline V gene encodes CDR1 MNHEY and CDR2 SMNVEV (reference sequence). This chain's CDR3 is CASSPLGQIYEQYF. CDR3 nucleotide sequence: TGTGCCAGCAGTCCCTTGGGACAGATCTACGAGCAGTACTTC.

CDR3 DNA: TGTGCCAGCAGTTTAGGAAAGAATGAGCAGTTCTTC. It is translated as CASSLGKNEQFF. The genes are TRBV27 and TRBJ2-1; D unclear. The germline CDR1 and CDR2 sequences are MNHEY and SMNVEV (reference sequence). The V and J ends lost 2 bases and 7 bases respectively, with 6 bases between them. The CDR3 totals 12 residues.

This chain connects TRBV11-3 to TRBJ2-7; D not certain. Germline values: CDR1 SGHNT, CDR2 YENEEA. This CDR3 is built from 13 residues. V was clipped by 0 bases and J by 3 bases, with 6 bases between them. The CDR3 protein is CASSLDHGYEQYF. The CDR3 region has the DNA TGTGCCAGCAGCTTAGATCACGGCTACGAGCAGTACTTC.

The chain employs TRBV19 and TRBJ1-1, with 7 bases aligning to TRBD1. Trimming cost V 8 bases and J 4 bases; bases outside gene matches: 16. The germline gives CDR1 LNHDA, CDR2 SQIVND (reference sequence). The CDR3 has 16 amino acids. The CDR3 reads CASAGNTRDSPTEAFF. Here the CDR3 DNA reads TGTGCCAGTGCGGGGAATACCCGGGACAGTCCCACTGAAGCTTTCTTT.

The V gene is TRBV28, the J gene TRBJ2-1; D possibly matches TRBD1 or TRBD2 (5 bases each). Germline loops: CDR1 MDHEN, CDR2 SYDVKM. The ends were cut back, 1 base at V and 5 bases at J, with 18 bases in the middle. The CDR3 runs to 17 residues. This chain's CDR3 is CASSLFAGTLANNEQFF. DNA of the CDR3: TGTGCCAGCAGTTTATTCGCAGGGACCCTCGCTAACAATGAGCAGTTCTTC.

The chain carries TRBV27 and TRBJ1-4; TRBD1 matches at 8 bases. After removal of 3 bases from V and 7 bases from J, the junction contained 4 bases not matched to a gene. Per the germline V gene, CDR1 is MNHEY and CDR2 is SMNVEV (reference sequence). The CDR3 is 14 residues long. The CDR3, as DNA: TGTGCCAGCAGTTTTGGGACAGGTGGTGAAAAACTGTTTTTT. Translating it yields CASSFGTGGEKLFF.

This chain links TRBV11-2 with TRBJ2-7, with D possibly called TRBD1 or TRBD2 (5 bases each). Trimming stripped 2 bases from V and 2 bases from J, with 13 bases between. The CDR3 is made up of 15 amino acids. CDR1 is SGHAT, CDR2 FQNNGV, per germline. The CDR3 DNA reads TGTGCCAGCAGCTTATTATCGGGGCATCCCTACGAGCAGTACTTC. Residues: CASSLLSGHPYEQYF. The full variable domain, its missing parts supplied by reference TRBV11-2 and TRBJ2-7, is EAGVAQSPRYKIIEKRQSVAFWCNPISGHATLYWYQQILGQGPKLLIQFQNNGVVDDSQLPKDRFSAERLKGVDSTLKIQPAKLEDSAVYLCASSLLSGHPYEQYFGPGTRLTVT.

The rearrangement uses TRBV7-9 and TRBJ2-1; 14 bases align to TRBD2. Losses at the gene ends were 5 bases for V and 10 bases for J; bases not matched to a gene: 10. CDR3 length equals 16 residues. Germline CDR1 SEHNR, CDR2 FQNEAQ (reference sequence). This CDR3 is CASSLPGLAGVDEQFF. CDR3 bases: TGTGCCAGCAGCCTTCCGGGACTAGCGGGAGTGGACGAGCAGTTCTTC.

V usage is TRBV25-1 and J usage is TRBJ1-5; 9 nucleotides match TRBD1. Germline-derived CDR1 and CDR2 are MGHDK and SYGVNS. The CDR3 is 15 amino acids. V gave up 6 bases and J gave up 3 bases; unmatched junction bases: 6. This chain's CDR3 is CASSGTGSNNQPQHF. CDR3 nucleotides: TGTGCCAGCAGCGGGACAGGGAGTAACAATCAGCCCCAGCATTTT.

This sequence joins TRBV30 and TRBJ2-5, with 10 positions matching TRBD2. This CDR3 is built from 15 residues. Germline V gene sequence: CDR1 GTSNPN, CDR2 SVGIG (reference sequence). Unmatched junction bases numbered 8, after V lost 5 bases and J lost 2 bases. This chain's CDR3 is CAWPAGAGGQETQYF. The CDR3 region has the DNA TGTGCCTGGCCCGCGGGAGCGGGAGGGCAAGAGACCCAGTACTTC.

The chain employs TRBV28 and TRBJ2-7; 7 nucleotides line up with TRBD1. V shed 5 bases, J shed 3 bases, and the junction held 10 bases outside the gene matches. Germline-derived CDR1 and CDR2 are MDHEN and SYDVKM. The CDR3 extends over 15 amino acids. In DNA, the CDR3 is TGTGCCAGCAGTATGGGGGACAGCAACATCTACGAGCAGTACTTC. Residues: CASSMGDSNIYEQYF.

The rearrangement links TRBV7-6 to TRBJ2-7; the D gene is possibly TRBD2 (6 bases). V was cut by 5 bases and J by 2 bases, with 19 bases left in between. The germline V gene encodes CDR1 SGHVS and CDR2 FNYEAQ. CDR3 length equals 16 residues. The CDR3 reads CASSPEGGNTPYEQYF. Here the CDR3 DNA reads TGTGCCAGCAGCCCGGAGGGCGGGAACACCCCCTACGAGCAGTACTTC.

The rearrangement uses TRBV15 and TRBJ1-2, with 11 bases lining up with TRBD1. Germline CDR1 is LNHNV and CDR2 is YYDKDF (reference sequence). The V and J ends lost 5 bases and 4 bases, in that order; junction bases with no gene match: 0. The CDR3 is made up of 13 amino acids. The CDR3 DNA is TGTGCCACCAGCGGACAGGGGGCCTATGGCTACACCTTC. Protein: CATSGQGAYGYTF.

The V and J genes are TRBV27 and TRBJ2-1; D not certain. CDR1 is MNHEY and CDR2 is SMNVEV in the germline V gene (reference sequence). Between the trimmed V and J ends, which lost 5 bases and 4 bases, there was a span of 12 bases. The CDR3 contains 14 residues. The CDR3 loop is CASSPATAYNEQFF. CDR3 bases: TGTGCCAGCAGTCCCGCCACAGCGTACAATGAGCAGTTCTTC.

V is TRBV5-1 and J is TRBJ2-7; D possibly uses TRBD1 or TRBD2 (5 bases each). The V and J ends lost 0 bases and 3 bases respectively, with 13 bases between them. The CDR3 extends over 15 amino acids. Germline assignment: CDR1 SGHRS and CDR2 YFSETQ. The CDR3 bases are TGCGCCAGCAGCTTGGAGGGACGGACGCACTACGAGCAGTACTTC. The encoded protein is CASSLEGRTHYEQYF.

V gene TRBV2 combines with J gene TRBJ2-1; D is undetermined. Per germline, CDR1 SNHLY and CDR2 FYNNEI. CDR3 size: 16 residues. V lost 4 bases and J lost 3, with 16 bases in between. CDR3 protein: CASSANSLNFYNEQFF. In nucleotides, the CDR3 is TGTGCCAGCAGTGCCAACAGTCTGAACTTCTACAATGAGCAGTTCTTC.

The rearrangement links TRBV7-2 to TRBJ2-5; a weak D match, TRBD1 (5 bases). Germline V gives CDR1 SGHTA, CDR2 FQGNSA. CDR3 size: 15 residues. Trimming took off 3 bases at V and 5 bases at J, with 16 bases between the two ends. The CDR3: CASSFIIRAYETQYF. The CDR3 DNA is TGTGCCAGCAGCTTTATCATCAGGGCGTACGAGACCCAGTACTTC. The full variable domain, its missing parts supplied by reference TRBV7-2 and TRBJ2-5, is GAGVSQSPSNKVTEKGKDVELRCDPISGHTALYWYRQSLGQGLEFLIYFQGNSAPDKSGLPSDRFSAERTGGSVSTLTIQRTQQEDSAVYLCASSFIIRAYETQYFGPGTRLLVL.

V usage is TRBV7-2 and J usage is TRBJ2-7, with D possibly called TRBD1 or TRBD2 (5 bases each). The germline CDR1 and CDR2 sequences are SGHTA and FQGNSA. The V gene lost 1 base and the J gene lost 0 bases, with 10 bases spanning the gap. This CDR3 spans 15 amino acids. This CDR3 is CASSLVRGSSYEQYF. In DNA form, the CDR3 reads TGTGCCAGCAGCTTAGTGAGGGGTAGCTCCTACGAGCAGTACTTC.

The V gene is TRBV6-1, the J gene TRBJ1-5, with D unresolved. CDR1 and CDR2 (germline): MNHNS, SASEGT. The CDR3 length is 14 residues. V lost 2 bases, J lost 7 bases, and 12 bases lay in between. In nucleotides, the CDR3 is TGTGCCAGCAGTGAAAAATTGGGAGGGCAGCCCCAGCATTTT. It yields the protein CASSEKLGGQPQHF.

CDR3 sequence reads: CASSLPLAGGSEEQYF. CDR3 in DNA: TGTGCCAGCAGCTTACCGCTAGCGGGAGGCTCGGAAGAGCAGTACTTC. V usage is TRBV11-2 and J usage is TRBJ2-7; 11 bases fit TRBD2. Germline CDR1 and CDR2: SGHAT and FQNNGV. CDR3 length: 16 amino acids. J lost 7 bases, V lost 2 bases, and 10 bases had no gene match.

The chain links TRBV11-2 to TRBJ2-5; the D is unclear. The CDR3 totals 12 residues. Trimming stripped 3 bases from V and 5 bases from J, with 7 bases between. CDR1 is SGHAT and CDR2 is FQNNGV in the germline V gene. The CDR3 is CASSFIEETQYF. Here the CDR3 DNA reads TGTGCCAGCAGCTTTATCGAGGAGACCCAGTACTTC.

The J gene is TRBJ2-7, the V gene TRBV6-1; D gene ambiguous. Germline V gene sequence: CDR1 MNHNS, CDR2 SASEGT. The CDR3 has 12 residues. V lost 3 bases and J lost 2, with 5 bases in between. The CDR3 protein is CASSELTYEQYF. The CDR3 nucleotides are TGTGCCAGCAGTGAGCTAACCTACGAGCAGTACTTC.

The chain combines TRBV2 with TRBJ2-3; possible D gene TRBD2, 5 bases. This CDR3 contains 15 residues. CDR1 and CDR2 from the germline V gene are SNHLY and FYNNEI. The ends were cut back, 7 bases at V and 0 bases at J, with 14 bases in the middle. CDR3 DNA: TGTGCCAGCACGGGGAGTGGGGTTAGCACAGATACGCAGTATTTT. This encodes CASTGSGVSTDTQYF.

In its sample, this clone was seen once. The CDR3 DNA sequence: TGCGCCAGCAGCCATACGACTAGCGGGAGGGCTCAGGCTAACCACGAGCAGTACTTC. Translating it yields CASSHTTSGRAQANHEQYF. J is TRBJ2-7 and V is TRBV4-1; 14 bases fit TRBD2. Looked up from germline, CDR1 is MGHRA and CDR2 is YSYEKL. This CDR3 has 19 residues. Trimming took 3 bases from V and 5 from J; bases not matched to a gene: 15.

This chain connects TRBV5-8 to TRBJ1-4; maybe TRBD1 (5 bases). Germline loops: CDR1 SGHTS, CDR2 YDEGEE. Trimming took off 9 bases at V and 0 bases at J, with 12 bases between the two ends. The CDR3 has 14 residues. Here the CDR3 reads CATGRGATNEKLFF. CDR3 coding DNA: TGTGCCACGGGTCGGGGGGCAACTAATGAAAAACTGTTTTTT. Full variable domain (outside the CDR3, taken from reference TRBV5-8 and TRBJ1-4): EAGVTQSPTHLIKTRGQQATLRCSPISGHTSVYWYQQALGLGLQFLLWYDEGEERNRGNFPPRFSGRQFPNYSSELNVNALELEDSALYLCATGRGATNEKLFFGSGTQLSVL.

The chain joins TRBV19 to TRBJ2-7, with 9 bases matching TRBD1. J lost 3 bases, V lost 5 bases, and 8 bases had no gene match. The CDR3 covers 15 residues. Germline CDR1 is LNHDA and CDR2 is SQIVND (reference sequence). In DNA form, the CDR3 reads TGTGCCAGTAGTTCACCGGGACAGGGAATCTACGAGCAGTACTTC. It yields the protein CASSSPGQGIYEQYF.

This chain joins TRBV27 and TRBJ2-5; 11 bases align to TRBD2. The CDR3 loop spans 15 amino acids. Trimming took 2 bases from V and 5 from J; bases not matched to a gene: 4. The germline V gene has CDR1 MNHEY and CDR2 SMNVEV (reference sequence). The CDR3, as DNA: TGTGCCAGCAGTTTAGGGACTAGCGGAGGGGAGACCCAGTACTTC. Translation gives CASSLGTSGGETQYF.

The chain uses TRBV4-1 and TRBJ1-2; no definite D call. The CDR3 runs to 14 residues. The V gene lost 0 bases and the J gene lost 6 bases, with 11 bases spanning the gap. Germline CDR1 MGHRA, CDR2 YSYEKL. In nucleotides, the CDR3 is TGCGCCAGCAGCCAAGAAACCAAATGGGATGGCTACACCTTC. Translated, it gives CASSQETKWDGYTF.